A selection of T cell receptor beta chains follows, all from one sample in a study of blood T cells in healthy people across ages. TCRdb itself ran the 5' RACE reads through MiXCR, one entry per CDR3 protein. The table includes around 1.1 million distinct CDR3 sequences, less than 45% detected once. Sequencing was done on a sample of blood. These receptors were taken from a man aged 18 to 29 in good health. Both conserved end residues are part of each CDR3. Each record gives: clone size, J gene, D gene, V gene, CDR3 DNA, CDR3 protein. D genes are given only for firm matches. Part of the rows lack a size; the others show once, few, many or a class for expanded clones.

>-|TRBJ2-5|-|TRBV10-3
TGTGCCATCAGTGAGTCGCCGTGGGAGACCCAGTACTTC
CAISESPWETQYF
>-|TRBJ2-7|TRBD2|TRBV11-2
TGTGCCAGCAGCGCGGGGGAGGTGACTAGCGGGAGAAATGAGCAGTACTTC
CASSAGEVTSGRNEQYF
>-|TRBJ1-4|-|TRBV11-2
TGTGCCGGCAGCTTATTAGTTAATGAAAAACTGTTTTTT
CAGSLLVNEKLFF
>-|TRBJ2-3|TRBD2|TRBV7-2
TGTGCCAGCAGCACTAGCGGCGAAACCCAGACGCAGTATTTT
CASSTSGETQTQYF
>-|TRBJ1-1|-|TRBV2
TGTGCCATCTTACAGCTCATGAACACTGAAGCTTTCTTT
CAILQLMNTEAFF
>-|TRBJ1-1|-|TRBV18
TGTGCCAGCTCACCAGCGGGAGGGGCTTTTGAAGCTTTCTTT
CASSPAGGAFEAFF
>-|TRBJ2-7|TRBD1|TRBV30
TGTGCCTCGACAGGGAATCTCTTAAATGAGCAGTACTTC
CASTGNLLNEQYF
>few|TRBJ1-4|-|TRBV3-1
TGTGCCAGCAGCCAAGCCGTTATACGCCCTGAAAAACTGTTTTTT
CASSQAVIRPEKLFF
>few|TRBJ1-2|-|TRBV29-1
TGCAGCGTCCCTGGGGGCCTCATGGATGGCTACACCTTC
CSVPGGLMDGYTF
>few|TRBJ2-5|-|TRBV12-3/TRBV12-4
TGTGCCAGCAGTCCCCGGGGTCACCAAGAGACCCAGTACTTC
CASSPRGHQETQYF
>-|TRBJ1-5|-|TRBV2
TGTGCCAGCAGTGAAAGTTGGCAGGGCAATCAGCCCCAGCATTTT
CASSESWQGNQPQHF
>-|TRBJ1-6|TRBD1|TRBV6-5
TGTGCCAGCAGTTACTCCCGGGACAGTAATTCACCCCTCCACTTT
CASSYSRDSNSPLHF
>-|TRBJ1-1|-|TRBV4-1
TGTGCCAGCAGCCAAGAACCCGGTACTGAAGCTTTCTTT
CASSQEPGTEAFF
>-|TRBJ1-2|-|TRBV7-9
TGTGCCAGCAGGGCCCCAGGGTTGTCCTATGGCTACACCTTC
CASRAPGLSYGYTF
>-|TRBJ1-2|-|TRBV20-1
TGCAGTGCTACCCCCAGGATGGGGGACCGAGCTAACTATGGCTACACCTTC
CSATPRMGDRANYGYTF
>-|TRBJ1-4|-|TRBV20-1
TGCAGTGTTAGCTGGGTGCGGGGTGAAAAACTGTTTTTT
CSVSWVRGEKLFF
>-|TRBJ1-2|-|TRBV7-8
TGTGCCAGCAGCGTAGACAGGATTAACTATGGCTACACCTTC
CASSVDRINYGYTF
>few|TRBJ2-7|TRBD1|TRBV27
TGTGCCAGCAGTTCCGGACAGGGGGGCTCCTACGAGCAGTACTTC
CASSSGQGGSYEQYF
>-|TRBJ1-4|-|TRBV6-6
TGTGCCAGCAGTTACTCCCTGGGGCTTAATGAAAAACTGTTTTTT
CASSYSLGLNEKLFF
>few|TRBJ1-5|-|TRBV7-2
TGTGCCAGCAGCGAACAAACAGGGATACTCGCCCGGCAGCCCCAGCATTTT
CASSEQTGILARQPQHF
>once|TRBJ2-1|TRBD2|TRBV27
TGTGCCAGCAGTTTAACCGGGACTAGCAGATTGGATGAGCAGTTCTTC
CASSLTGTSRLDEQFF
>-|TRBJ1-2|-|TRBV29-1
TGCAGCGTTGTAGGACAGTTTACTAACTATGGCTACACCTTC
CSVVGQFTNYGYTF
>-|TRBJ1-5|-|TRBV4-2
TGTGCCAGCAGCCAAGATTCACAGAATAGCAATCAGCCCCAGCATTTT
CASSQDSQNSNQPQHF
>few|TRBJ2-1|TRBD2|TRBV4-1
TGCGCCAGCAGAGCTCTTGGGCGGGGGTCCTACAATGAGCAGTTCTTC
CASRALGRGSYNEQFF
>-|TRBJ1-5|TRBD1|TRBV10-3
TGTGCCATCAGTGGCAGGGGGAGCAATCAGCCCCAGCATTTT
CAISGRGSNQPQHF
>-|TRBJ2-3|-|TRBV30
TGTGCCTGGAGTGCAATAGCTAGGAGCACAGATACGCAGTATTTT
CAWSAIARSTDTQYF
>few|TRBJ2-1|TRBD2|TRBV7-3
TGTGCCAGCAGCTTAAATAGCGGGGGGGAAATTTACAATGAGCAGTTCTTC
CASSLNSGGEIYNEQFF
>-|TRBJ2-7|-|TRBV20-1
TGCAGTGCTCATAGTCGCGGTTCCTACGAGCAGTACTTC
CSAHSRGSYEQYF
>-|TRBJ2-3|-|TRBV9
TGTGCCAGCAGCGCGCTGGGACTCCACACAGATACGCAGTATTTT
CASSALGLHTDTQYF
>many|TRBJ2-7|TRBD1|TRBV6-5
TGTGCCAGCAGCCCCAGACAGGGGGCTTCCTACGAGCAGTACTTC
CASSPRQGASYEQYF
>many|TRBJ2-3|-|TRBV7-9
TGTGCCAGCAGCTCCTGGGATACGCAGTATTTT
CASSSWDTQYF
>few|TRBJ1-5|-|TRBV14
TGTGCCAGCAGCCAAGATGGATTGTTAAGTCAGCCCCAGCATTTT
CASSQDGLLSQPQHF
>-|TRBJ2-7|-|TRBV9
TGTGCCAGCAGCGTAGAACGGGGGTACAATGAGCAGTACTTC
CASSVERGYNEQYF
>-|TRBJ2-7|-|TRBV4-3
TGCGCCAGCAGCCAAGAAGCGGGTTTCGAGTCCTACGAGCAGTACTTC
CASSQEAGFESYEQYF
>-|TRBJ1-2|-|TRBV7-9
TGTGCCAGCACGGAAGGGACCTATGGCTACACCTTC
CASTEGTYGYTF
>-|TRBJ1-2|-|TRBV20-1
TGCAGTGCTAGGATGGGGTCAACTAACTATGGCTACACCTTC
CSARMGSTNYGYTF
>-|TRBJ1-2|-|TRBV6-1
TGTGCCAGCGAGGTCGTCGGGCAGACCTATGGCTACACCTTC
CASEVVGQTYGYTF
>-|TRBJ2-7|-|TRBV7-2
TGTGCCAGCAGCCCGAGACTCCTGGCCGTCGAGCAGTACTTC
CASSPRLLAVEQYF
>few|TRBJ1-6|-|TRBV6-5
TGTGCCAGCAGCCAACCCGGGCCAGCATATAGGCCCCTCCACTTT
CASSQPGPAYRPLHF
>-|TRBJ2-1|-|TRBV12-3/TRBV12-4
TGTGCCAGCAGTTACGGGGCCGACACCTACAATGAGCAGTTCTTC
CASSYGADTYNEQFF
>-|TRBJ2-7|TRBD1|TRBV18
TGTGCCAGCTCACCAGAGATCGGGACAGGAGGTCGGGAGCAGTACTTC
CASSPEIGTGGREQYF
>-|TRBJ1-5|-|TRBV6-6
TGTGCCAGCAGTAGGGCCAGCAATCAGCCCCAGCATTTT
CASSRASNQPQHF
>-|TRBJ2-5|-|TRBV10-3
TGTACCACGATAAGGGGGGGTAGCGAAGAGACCCAGTACTTC
CTTIRGGSEETQYF
>-|TRBJ1-4|-|TRBV11-2
TGTGCCAGCAGCCGGGGGGGTTTAAGTGAAAAACTGTTTTTT
CASSRGGLSEKLFF
>-|TRBJ1-5|-|TRBV20-1
TGCAGTGCTAGAGATTGGAAGGGAGGCAATCAGCCCCAGCATTTT
CSARDWKGGNQPQHF
>few|TRBJ1-1|-|TRBV7-2
TGTGCCAGCAGCTTAGATTTCTCGAGACACCCTTTCTTT
CASSLDFSRHPFF
>few|TRBJ1-1|-|TRBV20-1
TGCAGTGCTAGCGCAGAATTAAACACTGAAGCTTTCTTT
CSASAELNTEAFF
>-|TRBJ2-5|-|TRBV6-6
TGTGCCAGCAGTTACGGACGGATGTACCAAGAGACCCAGTACTTC
CASSYGRMYQETQYF
>once|TRBJ2-3|-|TRBV15
TGTGCCACCAGCAGAGATTCAAGGGCTGGGACAGATACGCAGTATTTT
CATSRDSRAGTDTQYF
>many|TRBJ1-2|-|TRBV20-1
TGCAGTGCTAGAGGGGACTCCCCGGATGGCTACACCTTC
CSARGDSPDGYTF
>few|TRBJ2-5|TRBD2|TRBV6-5
TGTGCCAGCAGTTCCGGGACTAGCGAGTACTTC
CASSSGTSEYF
>few|TRBJ2-1|-|TRBV4-3
TGCGCCAGCAGCCAAGATCGGGGGAACCCATACAATGAGCAGTTCTTC
CASSQDRGNPYNEQFF
>-|TRBJ1-1|-|TRBV20-1
TGCAGTGTTAGAGAGCCCCAGGCCCGGGAAGCTTTCTTT
CSVREPQAREAFF
>-|TRBJ2-3|TRBD1|TRBV7-9
TGTGCCAGCAGCAATTCAGGGGGAACGCAGTATTTT
CASSNSGGTQYF
>few|TRBJ2-3|-|TRBV9
TGTGCCAGCAGCGTAGCTACAGACAGCACAGATACGCAGTATTTT
CASSVATDSTDTQYF